A single sample gave rise to the 28 T cell receptor beta chains below, sequenced in a study of T cells in Graves' hyperthyroidism and ophthalmopathy. Amplified regions were TCR beta CDR3 sequences from RNA transcripts. HTBI primers were the set used in a first-round RT-PCR of the TCR CDR3. Using its own MiXCR run on the multiplex PCR reads, TCRdb lists one record per CDR3 protein. The sample holds under 350,000 distinct CDR3 sequences, 21% seen once. The sample taken for sequencing was blood. The receptors were sampled from a woman in her forties or fifties with Graves' hyperthyroidism.

This clonotype was picked up many times. This chain joins TRBV30 and TRBJ2-7, with D hard to call. CDR1 is GTSNPN, CDR2 SVGIG, per germline (reference sequence). CDR3 length: 12 amino acids. The CDR3 bases are TGTGCATTCTACAGTAACTCCTACGAGCAGTACTTC. It yields the protein CAFYSNSYEQYF.

This clonotype was observed a few times. The chain joins TRBV6-6 to TRBJ2-1; 9 bases are shared with TRBD2. Germline CDR1 and CDR2: MNHNY and SVGAGI (reference sequence). Trimming cost V 3 bases and J 2 bases; bases outside gene matches: 5. This CDR3 spans 16 amino acids. CDR3 DNA sequence: TGTGCCAGCAGTTATCTGATAGCGGGGGCCTACAATGAGCAGTTCTTC. Its translation is CASSYLIAGAYNEQFF.

This clonotype was detected only a few times. A much more abundant neighbour one base away suggests this may be a read error. The V and J genes are TRBV18 and TRBJ2-3, with unresolved D. Deletions cut 1 base from V and 0 bases from J, with 8 bases between. The CDR3 length is 15 residues. Germline CDR1 and CDR2: KGHSH and LQKENI. The CDR3 sequence: CASSPLGTSTDTQYF. The DNA for the CDR3 is TGTGCCAGCTCACCACTTGGTACTAGCACAGATACGCAGTATTTT.

This clonotype was picked up many times. The chain links TRBV12-3 or TRBV12-4 to TRBJ2-3, with D perhaps matching TRBD1 or TRBD2 (6 bases each). Between the trimmed V and J ends, which lost 7 bases and 2 bases, there was a span of 10 bases. The CDR3 length is 13 residues. CDR3 nucleotides: TGTGCCAGCAATCGGGGGCACACAGATACGCAGTATTTT. This encodes CASNRGHTDTQYF.

As concerns this clonotype: This could be a read error, since a much larger clone is one nucleotide away. The rearrangement links TRBV28 to TRBJ1-2; D is uncertain. The germline CDR1 and CDR2 sequences are MDHEN and SYDVKM. This CDR3 is 13 amino acids long. Trimming removed 7 bases from V and 2 bases from J, with 11 bases in between. CDR3 loop: CASNRRRNYGYTF. CDR3 in DNA: TGTGCCAGCAACCGCAGGAGAAACTATGGCTACACCTTC.

The rearrangement links TRBV19 to TRBJ2-7, with D perhaps TRBD1 (5 bases). Looked up from germline, CDR1 is LNHDA and CDR2 is SQIVND (reference sequence). The CDR3 is 13 amino acids. The V end lost 10 bases, the J end lost 5 bases, and 18 bases lay between the germline ends. The CDR3 spells CATKGVRVHEQYF. CDR3 nucleotide sequence: TGTGCCACCAAGGGCGTCAGGGTCCACGAGCAGTACTTC.

This clonotype occurred a few times. This rearrangement joins TRBV9 to TRBJ2-1; D tentatively fits TRBD1 or TRBD2 (5 bases each). Per the germline V gene, CDR1 is SGDLS and CDR2 is YYNGEE. This CDR3 region has 13 residues. V lost 4 bases, J lost 5 bases, and 10 bases lay in between. The CDR3 nucleotides read TGTGCCAGCAGCTCGGGACCAGACAATGAGCAGTTCTTC. The encoded protein is CASSSGPDNEQFF.

This clonotype was counted a few times. The J gene is TRBJ1-4, the V gene TRBV6-1, with D possibly TRBD1 on 5 matching bases. The V end lost 3 bases, the J end lost 8 bases, and 19 bases lay between the germline ends. Germline CDR1 is MNHNS and CDR2 is SASEGT. There are 16 residues in the CDR3. DNA for the CDR3: TGTGCCAGCAGTGAGCTCAAGGGGCGTTTGGGCGAAAAACTGTTTTTT. Translating gives CASSELKGRLGEKLFF.

This clonotype was observed a handful of times. This rearrangement joins TRBV10-3 to TRBJ2-3; D uncertain. The V end was cut by 3 bases, the J end by 10 bases, with 14 bases between. Germline loops: CDR1 ENHRY, CDR2 SYGVKD. CDR3 length: 13 amino acids. The CDR3 reads CAISDRASESQYF. CDR3 DNA sequence: TGTGCCATCAGTGACCGAGCATCTGAATCGCAGTATTTT.

This clonotype was found a few times. The chain uses TRBV6-1 and TRBJ2-5; tentatively, D is TRBD1 (6 bases). Trimming removed 4 bases from V and 5 bases from J, with 17 bases in between. The CDR3 is 15 residues long. Germline-derived CDR1 and CDR2 are MNHNS and SASEGT. DNA for the CDR3: TGTGCCAGCAGTGGGTCACAGGGTACAATTGAGACCCAGTACTTC. This sequence encodes CASSGSQGTIETQYF.

This clonotype was found a few times. This chain connects TRBV20-1 to TRBJ2-1, with 11 bases fitting TRBD2. V shed 6 bases, J shed 6 bases, and the junction held 7 bases outside the gene matches. The CDR3 length is 14 residues. Looked up from germline, CDR1 is DFQATT and CDR2 is SNEGSKA (reference sequence). The CDR3 DNA follows: TGCAGTGCACAGCGTAGCGGGAGGGCCAATGAGCAGTTCTTC. Its translation is CSAQRSGRANEQFF.

This clonotype was counted at least ten times. CDR3 nucleotide sequence: TGTGCCAGCAGTGGGTGGGGGCCCAACACTGAAGCTTTCTTT. Its protein is CASSGWGPNTEAFF. This chain uses TRBV2 with TRBJ1-1; possible D gene TRBD1, 6 bases. The CDR3 totals 14 residues. V was pared by 4 bases and J by 2 bases, with 11 bases between. In germline, CDR1 is SNHLY, CDR2 FYNNEI.

The chain joins TRBV9 to TRBJ2-2; TRBD2 might be the D (5 bases). CDR3 length equals 16 residues. The V gene's germline CDR1 is SGDLS and CDR2 YYNGEE. V was pared by 2 bases and J by 5 bases, with 16 bases between. For the CDR3, the DNA is TGTGCCAGCAGCGTGGAAACGAGGGTAGGGACCGGGGAGCTGTTTTTT. This encodes CASSVETRVGTGELFF.

This chain connects TRBV19 to TRBJ2-2, with 7 nucleotides matching TRBD2. From germline, CDR1 is LNHDA and CDR2 SQIVND (reference sequence). V dropped 9 bases and J dropped 7; count of bases not matched to a gene: 17. The CDR3 is 16 amino acids. CDR3 DNA sequence: TGTGCCAGCAGCTTGGGGCTAGCGGCCCCCAACGGGGAGCTGTTTTTT. It specifies CASSLGLAAPNGELFF.

This clonotype was detected many times. The V call is TRBV2, the J call TRBJ1-4, with D possibly TRBD1 on 5 matching bases. This CDR3 is built from 14 residues. Germline V gives CDR1 SNHLY, CDR2 FYNNEI. V lost 4 bases to trimming and J lost 8 bases, with 14 bases between them. The CDR3, as DNA: TGTGCCAGCAGTGCCGGGACTTTTAGCGAAAAACTGTTTTTT. Its translation: CASSAGTFSEKLFF.

This clonotype was observed many times. The chain carries TRBV5-5 and TRBJ1-1; 8 bases agree with TRBD1. Per the germline V gene, CDR1 is SGHKS and CDR2 is YYEKEE (reference sequence). The CDR3 loop spans 15 amino acids. Trimming took 4 bases from V and 4 from J; bases not matched to a gene: 9. The CDR3 nucleotides read TGTGCCAGCAGCCGGGCCCCTCAGGGGGCCACTGAAGCTTTCTTT. This translates into CASSRAPQGATEAFF.

The rearrangement uses TRBV3-1 and TRBJ1-6; D not resolved. V lost 5 bases and J lost 5, with 10 bases in between. The CDR3 has 14 residues. Per the germline V gene, CDR1 is LGHDT and CDR2 is YNNKEL (reference sequence). The chain's CDR3 is CASSLREDNSPLHF. CDR3 bases: TGTGCCAGCAGCTTAAGAGAGGATAATTCACCCCTCCACTTT.

This clonotype has at least ten counts. The chain carries TRBV28 and TRBJ2-1; 7 nucleotides line up with TRBD1. With 6 bases clipped from V and 7 bases from J, the junction kept 6 bases outside the gene matches. This CDR3 spans 13 amino acids. The germline V gene has CDR1 MDHEN and CDR2 SYDVKM. The DNA for the CDR3 is TGTGCCAGCAGAACAGGGGTGGGAAATGAGCAGTTCTTC. Amino acids: CASRTGVGNEQFF.

This clonotype was counted many times. The genes are TRBV7-3 and TRBJ1-1; D gene uncertain. Germline CDR1 is SGHTA and CDR2 is FQGTGA. The V end lost 5 bases, the J end lost 0 bases, and 16 bases lay between the germline ends. The CDR3 runs to 16 residues. This chain's CDR3 is CASSPSGGPVNTEAFF. CDR3 nucleotide sequence: TGTGCCAGCAGCCCGTCTGGAGGCCCCGTGAACACTGAAGCTTTCTTT.

This clonotype has ten or more counts. This rearrangement joins TRBV12-3 or TRBV12-4 to TRBJ2-2; 9 bases match TRBD2. Losses at the gene ends were 3 bases for V and 0 bases for J; bases not matched to a gene: 14. The length of the CDR3 is 20 residues. CDR3 nucleotides: TGTGCCAGCAGTTTTTTTCCGAGTTTAGCGGGAGAGTCGAACACCGGGGAGCTGTTTTTT. It specifies CASSFFPSLAGESNTGELFF.

The chain links TRBV9 to TRBJ2-1, with 7 bases fitting TRBD2. In germline, CDR1 is SGDLS, CDR2 YYNGEE. V was clipped by 2 bases and J by 6 bases; unmatched bases: 8. The CDR3 runs to 15 residues. The CDR3: CASSVLSSGRNEQFF. The CDR3 bases are TGTGCCAGCAGCGTGCTGAGTAGCGGGCGCAATGAGCAGTTCTTC.

Concerning this clonotype: This sequence may be a read error, since a much larger clone differs from it by one base. The chain joins TRBV7-2 to TRBJ2-3; D gene ambiguous. The ends were cut back, 3 bases at V and 3 bases at J, with 4 bases in the middle. The CDR3 totals 12 residues. The germline CDR1 and CDR2 sequences are SGHTA and FQGNSA. The CDR3 nucleotides read TGTGCCAGCAGCTTTATGACAGATACGCAGTATTTT. This sequence encodes CASSFMTDTQYF.

Only a few counts were recorded for this clonotype. V is TRBV29-1 and J is TRBJ2-3; 8 nucleotides align to TRBD1. V trimming: 6 bases; J trimming: 5 bases; junction bases outside the gene matches: 13. Germline CDR1 is SQVTM and CDR2 is ANQGSEA. CDR3 size: 15 residues. The CDR3 loop reads CSVPLPGGMGDTQYF. The CDR3 DNA is TGCAGCGTACCCCTTCCAGGGGGCATGGGAGATACGCAGTATTTT.

The V call is TRBV6-6, the J call TRBJ1-2; weak D call: TRBD1 (5 bases). The CDR3 has 14 residues. Germline V gene sequence: CDR1 MNHNY, CDR2 SVGAGI (reference sequence). V shed 2 bases and J shed 4 bases, with 11 bases lying between them. CDR3 in amino acids: CASSYRGPSYGYTF. In DNA, the CDR3 is TGTGCCAGCAGTTACAGGGGCCCCTCCTATGGCTACACCTTC.

At least ten counts were recorded for this clonotype. This chain uses TRBV6-2 or TRBV6-3 with TRBJ2-7; TRBD2 aligns across 8 bases. The CDR3 covers 14 residues. Germline lookup yields CDR1 MNHEY and CDR2 SVGEGT. V dropped 2 bases and J dropped 6; count of bases not matched to a gene: 6. In DNA form, the CDR3 reads TGTGCCAGCAGTTACGACGGACTAGCAGTCGAGCAGTACTTC. Amino acids: CASSYDGLAVEQYF.

The rearrangement joins TRBV20-1 to TRBJ2-2, with D perhaps matching TRBD1 (7 bases). The CDR3 consists of 13 residues. The germline V gene encodes CDR1 DFQATT and CDR2 SNEGSKA (reference sequence). The germline V and J ends were trimmed by 2 bases and 5 bases, with 9 bases remaining between them. The CDR3 DNA follows: TGCAGTGCTAGATCAGGGGGGACCGGGGAGCTGTTTTTT. Residues: CSARSGGTGELFF.

This clonotype was counted many times. The chain links TRBV7-2 to TRBJ2-1; D not certain. The V end lost 5 bases, the J end lost 0 bases, and 11 bases lay between the germline ends. This CDR3 spans 15 amino acids. Germline assignment: CDR1 SGHTA and CDR2 FQGNSA. CDR3 DNA sequence: TGTGCCAGCAGCCCTCGCCCTAGCTCCTACAATGAGCAGTTCTTC. As protein: CASSPRPSSYNEQFF.

This clonotype was seen a few times. The chain's CDR3 is CSAALAGGTDTQYF. The CDR3 coding sequence is TGCAGTGCAGCCCTAGCGGGGGGGACAGATACGCAGTATTTT. The J gene is TRBJ2-3, the V gene TRBV20-1, with 12 bases that match TRBD2. Per germline, CDR1 DFQATT and CDR2 SNEGSKA (reference sequence). The CDR3 sequence is 14 residues long. The ends lost 6 bases at V and 3 bases at J; junction bases unmatched: 4.